These T cell receptor beta chains were read from a single sample in a study of T cell clonotyping in hematopoietic cell transplantation. Profiled with immunoSEQ multiplex PCR; TCRdb holds only in-frame clones, not every one. The table records 9,000 to 13,000 clones, 75% to 90% of them present only once. The starting material was PBMCs, obtained 100 days after allogeneic stem cell transplant. The receptors stem from a female patient in her sixties who had an allogeneic stem cell transplant from an unrelated donor, so the T cells may come from the graft donor. Some clones in this sample may be carry-over from other donors' samples. Both conserved end residues are part of each CDR3. D genes are given only for firm matches. Clone size is not always given. Where it is, it says once, few, many or a class for expanded clones.

V gene: TRBV7-2
CDR3 length: 15
clone size: .
J gene: TRBJ1-1
D gene: TRBD1
CDR3 DNA: TGTGCCAGCAGCTTAGGGGACAGACTTAACACTGAAGCTTTCTTT
CDR3 protein: CASSLGDRLNTEAFF

V gene: TRBV4-1
CDR3 length: 12
clone size: .
J gene: TRBJ2-1
D gene: .
CDR3 DNA: TGCGCCAGCAGCCGCCCCCAGGGCGGGCGGTTCTTC
CDR3 protein: CASSRPQGGRFF

V gene: TRBV5-4
CDR3 length: 16
clone size: .
J gene: TRBJ1-3
D gene: .
CDR3 DNA: TGTGCCAGCAGCTTGGCGGGGGGATTTACTAGCGGCACCATATATTTT
CDR3 protein: CASSLAGGFTSGTIYF

V gene: TRBV9
CDR3 length: 14
clone size: once
J gene: TRBJ2-7
D gene: .
CDR3 DNA: TGTGCCAGCAGCGTAGGGGTAGGTACCTACGAGCAGTACTTC
CDR3 protein: CASSVGVGTYEQYF

V gene: TRBV6-1
CDR3 length: 15
clone size: .
J gene: TRBJ2-7
D gene: .
CDR3 DNA: TGTGCCAGCAGGCAGACTCCGGGTTCCTTGCGGGAGCAGTACTTC
CDR3 protein: CASRQTPGSLREQYF

V gene: TRBV27
CDR3 length: 14
clone size: .
J gene: TRBJ1-4
D gene: .
CDR3 DNA: TGTGCCAGCAGTCCCAGGATTTCGGGGGAAAAACTGTTTTTT
CDR3 protein: CASSPRISGEKLFF

V gene: TRBV30
CDR3 length: 14
clone size: .
J gene: TRBJ2-1
D gene: .
CDR3 DNA: TGTGCCTGGACCCCGGGACATGGAAACAATGAGCAGTTCTTC
CDR3 protein: CAWTPGHGNNEQFF

V gene: TRBV6-5
CDR3 length: 14
clone size: .
J gene: TRBJ2-7
D gene: .
CDR3 DNA: TGTGCCAGCAGCCTGGGGACGGGCTCCTACGAGCAGTACTTC
CDR3 protein: CASSLGTGSYEQYF

V gene: TRBV29-1
CDR3 length: 12
clone size: medium-sized
J gene: TRBJ2-2
D gene: .
CDR3 DNA: TGCAGCGCTCCCGGTGACACCGGGGAGCTGTTTTTT
CDR3 protein: CSAPGDTGELFF

V gene: TRBV5-6
CDR3 length: 14
clone size: .
J gene: TRBJ2-5
D gene: .
CDR3 DNA: TGTGCCAGCAGCCTCCCGGGCATCCATGAGACCCAGTACTTC
CDR3 protein: CASSLPGIHETQYF

V gene: TRBV30
CDR3 length: 13
clone size: .
J gene: TRBJ1-2
D gene: .
CDR3 DNA: TGTGCCTGGAGTGTGGGTAGTAACTATGGCTACACCTTC
CDR3 protein: CAWSVGSNYGYTF

V gene: TRBV7-2
CDR3 length: 14
clone size: .
J gene: TRBJ1-1
D gene: .
CDR3 DNA: TGTGCCAGCAGCCCCCTCAGGGGGAACACTGAAGCTTTCTTT
CDR3 protein: CASSPLRGNTEAFF

V gene: TRBV6-5
CDR3 length: 13
clone size: few
J gene: TRBJ2-7
D gene: TRBD1
CDR3 DNA: TGTGCCAGCAGTTTGACAGGGCCCTACGAGCAGTACTTC
CDR3 protein: CASSLTGPYEQYF